The sequence of this T cell receptor beta chain was determined in a study of CXCR3-negative and CXCR3-positive naive CD8 T cells. As for the study in general: Approximately 130 million TRB reads were obtained in total, which works out to about 1.5 +/- 0.3 million per library. Study findings and constraints: Comparison of naive CXCR3-negative and CXCR3-positive cells revealed similar TRBV-TRBJ usage, while memory cells differed.

UMI-labeled 5' RACE TRB cDNA libraries were prepared from the cells. TCRdb reworked the 5' RACE reads into one entry per CDR3 protein, no DNA. The sample table sets out 70,000 to 100,000 distinct CDR3 sequences. Turning to this clonotype: Its specificity is unknown.

The V gene's germline CDR1 is SGDLS and CDR2 YYNGEE. The CDR3 length is 17 residues. This chain uses TRBV9 with TRBJ2-7; there is no DNA to check the TCRdb D call of TRBD2. The sequencing input was naive CXCR3- CD8+ T cells from blood. Subset indicated: CD45RO-CCR7+CD27+CD95- naive CD8+ T cells lacking CXCR3 (TNR3-). This clonotype originated in a human donor in good health. Some clones in this sample may be carry-over from other donors' samples. CDR3 residues: CASSAGTSGGASYEQYF.